This T cell receptor (beta chain) is drawn from a study of shared clonotypes between healthy human individuals. The naive CD8 fraction comprised CD45RO-negative cells positively selected for CCR7 and excluded terminally differentiated effector memory CD45RA+ cells. The data were produced by immunoSEQ multiplex PCR, yet TCRdb's version contains in-frame clones alone and is incomplete. The sample yields about 800,000 clones, around 96% seen once. CDR3 size: 16 residues. V dropped 4 bases and J dropped 5; count of bases not matched to a gene: 3. The V gene's germline CDR1 is SEHNR and CDR2 FQNEAQ (reference sequence).

This receptor was taken from a man aged 25 to 40 in good health. Sequenced material: naive CD8+ T cells sorted from blood. This chain joins TRBV7-9 and TRBJ2-1, with TRBD2 matching over 15 bases. The chain's CDR3 is CASSSWTSGRDNEQFF. Written as DNA, the CDR3 is TGTGCCAGCAGCTCCTGGACTAGCGGGAGGGACAATGAGCAGTTCTTC.